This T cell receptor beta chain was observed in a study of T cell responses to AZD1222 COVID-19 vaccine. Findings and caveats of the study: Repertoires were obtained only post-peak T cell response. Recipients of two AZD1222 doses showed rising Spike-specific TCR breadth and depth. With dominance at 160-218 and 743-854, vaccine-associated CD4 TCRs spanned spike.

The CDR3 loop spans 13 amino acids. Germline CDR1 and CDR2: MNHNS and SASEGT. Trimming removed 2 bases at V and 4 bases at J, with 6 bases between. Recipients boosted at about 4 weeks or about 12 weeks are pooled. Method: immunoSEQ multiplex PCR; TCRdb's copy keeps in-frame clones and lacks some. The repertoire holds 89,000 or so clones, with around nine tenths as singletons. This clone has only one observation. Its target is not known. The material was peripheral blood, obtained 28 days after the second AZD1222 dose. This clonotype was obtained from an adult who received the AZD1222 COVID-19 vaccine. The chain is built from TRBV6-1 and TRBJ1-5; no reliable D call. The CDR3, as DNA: TGTGCCAGCAGTGAAACCCTAAATCAGCCCCAGCATTTT. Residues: CASSETLNQPQHF.